This entry lists 30 T cell receptor beta chains sequenced from one sample in a study of shared clonotypes between healthy human individuals (dated by TCRdb to the early 2020s). The protocol used for the library was the immunoSEQ multiplex PCR assay. TCRdb's version of the immuneACCESS table is confined to in-frame rearrangements and falls short of the full clone set. An unresolved V gene accounts for under half of the shortfall where checked; the remainder is of unknown origin. The sample has about 2.5 million clones on record, about 90% of them singletons. The leading ten clones occupy roughly 0.34% of the sample. Specimen: naive CD4+ T cells from PBMCs. The sample's cell subset or site label, decoded: CD45RA+ positively selected. The receptors here all came from a man between 18 and 35 years old in good health. Some clones in this sample may be carry-over from other donors' samples.

This clone came up once. The genes are TRBV2 and TRBJ2-2, with 9 bases aligning to TRBD1. CDR1 SNHLY and CDR2 FYNNEI come from the germline V gene. Trimming at V came to 6 bases and at J to 3 bases, leaving 5 bases not matched to a gene. This CDR3 is built from 15 residues. CDR3 DNA: TGTGCCAGCAGCCCTAGACAGGGGGACACCGGGGAGCTGTTTTTT. Protein: CASSPRQGDTGELFF.

This chain links TRBV12-5 with TRBJ1-4; TRBD1 aligns across 10 bases. The CDR3 extends over 16 amino acids. The V gene's germline CDR1 is LGHNT and CDR2 FRNRAP. The V segment lost 1 base and the J segment 8 bases; nucleotides outside the gene matches: 7. The CDR3 bases are TGTGCTAGTGGTTTGGAACCGGGACAGGGGAAAGAAAAACTGTTTTTT. It translates to CASGLEPGQGKEKLFF. Full variable domain (remainder filled in from reference TRBV12-5 and TRBJ1-4): DARVTQTPRHKVTEMGQEVTMRCQPILGHNTVFWYRQTMMQGLELLAYFRNRAPLDDSGMPKDRFSAEMPDATLATLKIQPSEPRDSAVYFCASGLEPGQGKEKLFFGSGTQLSVL.

V usage is TRBV7-8 and J usage is TRBJ1-5; D is uncertain. Germline V gene sequence: CDR1 SGHVS, CDR2 FQNEAQ. The CDR3 is made up of 14 amino acids. The germline V and J ends were trimmed by 2 bases and 3 bases, with 8 bases remaining between them. The CDR3 region has the DNA TGTGCCAGCAGCTTATGGCAGCTCAATCAGCCCCAGCATTTT. Amino acid sequence: CASSLWQLNQPQHF. Variable domain in full (rest from reference TRBV7-8 and TRBJ1-5): GAGVSQSPRYKVAKRGQDVALRCDPISGHVSLFWYQQALGQGPEFLTYFQNEAQLDKSGLPSDRFFAERPEGSVSTLKIQRTQQEDSAVYLCASSLWQLNQPQHFGDGTRLSIL.

The chain couples TRBV7-2 to TRBJ2-7, with TRBD1 matching 11 bases. V shed 5 bases and J 3 bases; nucleotides not matched to a gene: 12. The germline V gene has CDR1 SGHTA and CDR2 FQGNSA. The CDR3 has 17 residues. CDR3 nucleotides: TGTGCCAGCAGCGCCACGGGACAGGGGGTACCCCGCTACGAGCAGTACTTC. Amino acid sequence: CASSATGQGVPRYEQYF.

The chain employs TRBV28 and TRBJ2-7; tentative D call: TRBD2 (6 bases). V was shortened by 5 bases and J by 3 bases, with 11 bases between the two germline ends. Germline V CDR1 and CDR2: MDHEN, SYDVKM. This CDR3 is 13 amino acids long. CDR3 sequence: CASSLEGLYEQYF. The CDR3 DNA follows: TGTGCCAGCAGTCTGGAGGGACTCTACGAGCAGTACTTC.

The chain employs TRBV9 and TRBJ2-5, with 16 bases fitting TRBD2. J was trimmed by 1 base and V by 4 bases; bases with no gene match: 13. The CDR3 loop spans 20 amino acids. Germline V gives CDR1 SGDLS, CDR2 YYNGEE. For the CDR3, the DNA is TGTGCCAGCAGCCCCGGGACTAGCGGGAGGGCCTGGGCCATCCAAGAGACCCAGTACTTC. Encoded protein: CASSPGTSGRAWAIQETQYF.

The V call is TRBV4-2, the J call TRBJ2-1, with 10 bases lining up with TRBD2. With V trimmed by 1 base and J by 4 bases, 7 bases remained unmatched. The CDR3 is 17 amino acids. Per the germline V gene, CDR1 is LGHNA and CDR2 is YNFKEQ. The CDR3 reads CASSQARLAGEYNEQFF. In nucleotides, the CDR3 is TGTGCCAGCAGCCAAGCTCGGCTAGCGGGAGAATACAATGAGCAGTTCTTC.

The chain couples TRBV28 to TRBJ1-1; no definite D call. The CDR3 sequence is 13 residues long. V was clipped by 4 bases and J by 9 bases, with 15 bases between them. Germline V CDR1 and CDR2: MDHEN, SYDVKM. DNA for the CDR3: TGTGCCAGCAGTTGGCCTTCTGAGGGTAAAGCTTTCTTT. Translated: CASSWPSEGKAFF.

The J gene is TRBJ2-5, the V gene TRBV11-2; D unresolved. Trimming stripped 5 bases from V and 0 bases from J, with 13 bases between. Germline values: CDR1 SGHAT, CDR2 FQNNGV. The length of the CDR3 is 15 residues. CDR3 protein: CASSLLRTYQETQYF. The CDR3 nucleotides read TGTGCCAGCAGCCTACTAAGGACCTACCAAGAGACCCAGTACTTC.

The J gene is TRBJ2-2, the V gene TRBV19, with a weak D call TRBD2 (7 bases). This CDR3 is 17 amino acids long. Germline CDR1 LNHDA, CDR2 SQIVND (reference sequence). V dropped 3 bases and J dropped 0 bases, with 14 bases sitting between them. The CDR3 sequence is CASSIDRGAANTGELFF. The CDR3 DNA is TGTGCCAGTAGTATCGACCGGGGGGCAGCGAACACCGGGGAGCTGTTTTTT.

V usage is TRBV30 and J usage is TRBJ1-1; tentative D call: TRBD1 (5 bases). Trimming cost V 4 bases and J 0 bases, with 12 bases left between them. The CDR3 spans 14 residues. Per germline, CDR1 GTSNPN and CDR2 SVGIG (reference sequence). CDR3 nucleotide sequence: TGTGCCTGGAAGAGGGGCATCATGAACACTGAAGCTTTCTTT. Encoded protein: CAWKRGIMNTEAFF.

This chain links TRBV2 with TRBJ2-3, with 10 bases aligning to TRBD2. CDR3 length equals 14 residues. The trim removed 5 bases at V and 5 bases at J, leaving 4 bases unmatched. Germline CDR1 and CDR2: SNHLY and FYNNEI. CDR3 region: CASSLLAGEDTQYF. The CDR3 nucleotides are TGTGCCAGCAGTCTCCTAGCGGGGGAAGATACGCAGTATTTT.

This chain connects TRBV30 to TRBJ2-5; tentative D call: TRBD2 (6 bases). Germline V gene lookup returns CDR1 GTSNPN and CDR2 SVGIG (reference sequence). The CDR3 contains 14 residues. The ends were cut back, 0 bases at V and 5 bases at J, with 13 bases in the middle. CDR3 in amino acids: CAWSVRRDSETQYF. The DNA of the CDR3 is TGTGCCTGGAGTGTACGCCGGGACTCGGAGACCCAGTACTTC.

V is TRBV4-1 and J is TRBJ1-1; D is ambiguous. V lost 0 bases and J 6 bases, leaving 8 bases between the germline ends. There are 13 residues in the CDR3. The germline V gene encodes CDR1 MGHRA and CDR2 YSYEKL. The CDR3 DNA reads TGCGCCAGCAGCCAAGAGGTAGCGTCTGAAGCTTTCTTT. Protein sequence: CASSQEVASEAFF.

This clone was observed a handful of times. The rearrangement uses TRBV7-9 and TRBJ1-4; D is uncertain. The CDR3 totals 16 residues. From germline, CDR1 is SEHNR and CDR2 FQNEAQ (reference sequence). V was clipped by 0 bases and J by 0 bases, with 8 bases between them. CDR3 in amino acids: CASSLAGLSTNEKLFF. The CDR3 bases are TGTGCCAGCAGCTTAGCGGGGTTATCAACTAATGAAAAACTGTTTTTT.

This clone was counted a single time. The J gene is TRBJ1-2, the V gene TRBV30; D is possibly TRBD1 (5 bases). V lost 2 bases, J lost 6 bases, and 10 bases lay in between. The V gene's germline CDR1 is GTSNPN and CDR2 SVGIG (reference sequence). The CDR3 has 12 amino acids. As DNA, the CDR3 is TGTGCCTGGAGTTGGCCGGGGGATGGCTACACCTTC. This encodes CAWSWPGDGYTF.

This rearrangement joins TRBV5-4 to TRBJ1-4; tentatively, D is TRBD1 (6 bases). With 4 bases removed from V and 0 bases from J, the gap between germline ends came to 16 bases. The CDR3 is 17 amino acids. Germline V lookup: CDR1 SGHNT, CDR2 YYREEE (reference sequence). CDR3 sequence reads: CASSPRQGMATNEKLFF. CDR3 nucleotides: TGTGCCAGCAGCCCCCGCCAGGGGATGGCAACTAATGAAAAACTGTTTTTT.

Regarding this clone: Other DNA sequences in this sample translate to the same CDR3. This chain joins TRBV7-3 and TRBJ2-1; possibly TRBD2 for D (6 bases). Germline assignment: CDR1 SGHTA and CDR2 FQGTGA. V lost 2 bases to trimming and J lost 0 bases, with 8 bases between them. The CDR3 has 15 residues. DNA for the CDR3: TGTGCCAGCAGCTTACTGGGAGGCTCCTACAATGAGCAGTTCTTC. Amino acid sequence: CASSLLGGSYNEQFF.

The CDR3 spells CASSSSSMQETQYF. The CDR3 coding sequence is TGTGCCAGCAGCTCATCGTCAATGCAAGAGACCCAGTACTTC. This chain joins TRBV5-5 and TRBJ2-5; D call uncertain. Per the germline V gene, CDR1 is SGHKS and CDR2 is YYEKEE (reference sequence). Trimming removed 3 bases from V and 2 bases from J, with 11 bases in between. The length of the CDR3 is 14 residues.

The chain recombines TRBV6-6 with TRBJ2-5; D uncertain. Germline V lookup: CDR1 MNHNY, CDR2 SVGAGI (reference sequence). The V gene lost 0 bases and the J gene lost 7 bases, with 12 bases spanning the gap. This CDR3 comprises 14 residues. The CDR3 reads CASSYSKGFGTQYF. The CDR3 DNA reads as TGTGCCAGCAGTTACTCGAAGGGCTTTGGGACCCAGTACTTC.

This chain connects TRBV7-9 to TRBJ1-5; a weak D match, TRBD1 (6 bases). The germline CDR1 and CDR2 sequences are SEHNR and FQNEAQ (reference sequence). V lost 9 bases, J lost 7 bases, and 19 bases lay in between. This CDR3 has 14 amino acids. The CDR3 loop is CARGGRPGPQPQHF. The CDR3 nucleotides are TGTGCCAGAGGGGGGCGCCCCGGGCCCCAGCCCCAGCATTTT. The complete variable domain, with remaining parts taken from reference TRBV7-9 and TRBJ1-5, reads DTGVSQNPRHKITKRGQNVTFRCDPISEHNRLYWYRQTLGQGPEFLTYFQNEAQLEKSRLLSDRFSAERPKGSFSTLEIQRTEQGDSAMYLCARGGRPGPQPQHFGDGTRLSIL.

This chain connects TRBV27 to TRBJ1-1; D gene ambiguous. Deletions cut 5 bases from V and 0 bases from J, with 7 bases between. This CDR3 comprises 13 residues. Germline V CDR1 and CDR2: MNHEY, SMNVEV (reference sequence). The CDR3 loop reads CASSPQMNTEAFF. Here the CDR3 DNA reads TGTGCCAGCAGTCCCCAGATGAACACTGAAGCTTTCTTT.

To note about this clone: The sample carries other DNA sequences with the same CDR3. The chain couples TRBV10-3 to TRBJ1-1, with TRBD1 matching 11 bases. Germline CDR1 is ENHRY and CDR2 is SYGVKD. The junction had 1 base not matched to a gene; V was cut back by 6 bases and J by 1 base. The CDR3 is 14 residues long. The CDR3 DNA is TGTGCCATCAGAGGGACAGGGGGGAACACTGAAGCTTTCTTT. It yields the protein CAIRGTGGNTEAFF.

The V gene is TRBV7-2, the J gene TRBJ1-2; D possibly corresponds to TRBD1 (6 bases). V lost 5 bases and J lost 4, with 11 bases in between. CDR1 is SGHTA, CDR2 FQGNSA, per germline. The length of the CDR3 is 13 residues. CDR3 loop: CASSNREAYGYTF. For the CDR3, the DNA is TGTGCCAGCAGCAACAGGGAAGCCTATGGCTACACCTTC.

The chain uses TRBV4-1 and TRBJ2-1; 11 positions agree with TRBD2. The length of the CDR3 is 18 residues. Trimming removed 3 bases from V and 2 bases from J; junction bases left unmatched: 9. Germline V gene data show CDR1 as MGHRA and CDR2 as YSYEKL. This CDR3 is CASSQRLLAGAPYNEQFF. The CDR3 coding sequence is TGCGCCAGCAGCCAGCGTTTACTAGCGGGGGCACCCTACAATGAGCAGTTCTTC.

V usage is TRBV4-3 and J usage is TRBJ1-5; D gene ambiguous. Trimming removed 0 bases at V and 4 bases at J, with 10 bases between. The germline V gene encodes CDR1 LGHNA and CDR2 YSLEER. The CDR3 contains 15 residues. CDR3 coding DNA: TGCGCCAGCAGCCAAGATTGGGGTCAGAATCAGCCCCAGCATTTT. Protein sequence: CASSQDWGQNQPQHF.

The V call is TRBV7-3, the J call TRBJ2-4, with 11 bases matching TRBD1. The CDR3 has 14 amino acids. CDR1 SGHTA and CDR2 FQGTGA come from the germline V gene. Trimming at V came to 5 bases and at J to 6 bases, leaving 3 bases not matched to a gene. CDR3 bases: TGTGCCAGCAGCCCAGGGACAGGGGGAAACATTCAGTACTTC. This sequence encodes CASSPGTGGNIQYF. The full variable domain, its missing parts supplied by reference TRBV7-3 and TRBJ2-4, is GAGVSQTPSNKVTEKGKYVELRCDPISGHTALYWYRQSLGQGPEFLIYFQGTGAADDSGLPNDRFFAVRPEGSVSTLKIQRTERGDSAVYLCASSPGTGGNIQYFGAGTRLSVL.

This chain connects TRBV10-3 to TRBJ2-2, with 7 positions matching TRBD1. The V gene end was trimmed by 6 bases and the J gene end by 2 bases; junction bases not matched to a gene: 18. The CDR3 loop spans 19 amino acids. The germline CDR1 and CDR2 sequences are ENHRY and SYGVKD. The CDR3 DNA follows: TGTGCCATCAGGACCCCCCCCTCCGAGACAGGGCCCAACACCGGGGAGCTGTTTTTT. Amino acid sequence: CAIRTPPSETGPNTGELFF.

The CDR3 sequence: CASSVERRTTGELFF. The CDR3 DNA sequence: TGTGCCAGCAGCGTAGAACGCCGGACTACCGGGGAGCTGTTTTTT. The gene calls are TRBV9 and TRBJ2-2; D perhaps matches TRBD2 (5 bases). The CDR3 spans 15 residues. V lost 0 bases to trimming and J lost 5 bases, with 11 bases between them. Germline CDR1 SGDLS, CDR2 YYNGEE.

This chain joins TRBV4-3 and TRBJ2-5, with D perhaps assigned TRBD1 or TRBD2 (5 bases each). The germline CDR1 and CDR2 sequences are LGHNA and YSLEER. The germline V and J ends were trimmed by 3 bases and 4 bases, with 15 bases remaining between them. The CDR3 totals 15 residues. The CDR3 nucleotides are TGCGCCAGCAGCCAGATCCGGGACGTACGAGAGACCCAGTACTTC. Its translation is CASSQIRDVRETQYF.